This paragraph reports one T cell receptor beta chain. Its target antigen remains unknown. A much more abundant neighbour one base away suggests this may be a read error. The source of the sample is a study of tumor-infiltrating lymphocytes in primary liver carcinoma (TCRdb year 2017). Study-level background: Of the five patients, three men and two women aged 30 to 69 years, four had hepatocellular carcinoma and one had combined HCC and intrahepatic cholangiocarcinoma. Roughly 3.5 to 8 million productive TCRbeta reads were obtained per sample, and no significant difference in read depth was found between tissue types. Repertoires from technical replicates were highly reproducible, with mean shared-clone rates roughly 0.86 and correlation coefficients above 0.95. For each liver tumor, the study sampled five regions along with adjacent normal tissue and blood, and applied TCRbeta repertoire sequencing, expression microarrays and whole-exome sequencing. The five patients had tumors staged T1-T3 N0M0, with maximum diameters ranging from roughly 4.2 to 11 cm. A total of approximately 35 specimens from 5 patients underwent TCRbeta repertoire sequencing, comprising 25 tumor regions, 5 adjacent noncancerous liver tissues and 5 peripheral blood samples. What the study reported, not specific to this receptor: Since the samples were bulk and unsorted, there was no way to compare CD4+ and CD8+ T cell repertoires. The top 250 clones accounted for a significantly greater share of the repertoire in tumors than in blood (p = 0.039). With just a few patients in the study, the authors point out that the findings should be validated in a larger study. Consistent with antigen-driven expansion, pairs of tumor regions showed higher repertoire overlap (mean roughly 36%) than either tumor-adjacent pairs (around 17%) or tumor-blood pairs (roughly 14%). Because only the TCR beta chain was sequenced and unpaired alpha chains were not captured, true repertoire diversity is likely underestimated.

Total RNA and DNA were co-extracted without cell sorting from around 20-30 mg of bulk tissue using the AllPrep DNA/RNA mini kit. Between late 2015 and early 2016, five patients in China with histopathologically diagnosed primary liver carcinoma had their tumors surgically resected. At the time of sampling, the patients were treatment-naive and had chronic HBV infection. Each fresh piece of tumor and adjacent tissue was cut in two, with one half stored in RNAlater at -80 degrees C and the other half sent for histology. CDR1 is given as SGHRS and CDR2 as YFSETQ, both from the germline V gene. The CDR3 contains 16 residues, cysteine and phenylalanine counted. The CDR3 DNA has 48 bases and is translated from base 1. Using a constant-region primer and ProtoScript II reverse transcriptase, TCRbeta-specific cDNA was reverse-transcribed from approximately 500 ng total RNA. TCRbeta libraries were built with three nested multiplex PCR rounds, a slightly modified ARM-PCR procedure. Each of the first two PCR rounds ran for approximately 10 cycles and used multiplex TRBV1-TRBV30 forward primers together with a Cbeta reverse primer. Sample barcodes and Illumina adapters were attached in a final 25-cycle PCR using Deep VentR polymerase. Before sequencing, amplicons of 200-500 bp were gel-purified using a QIAquick gel extraction kit. The TCRbeta amplicons were sequenced with 250-bp paired-end reads on an Illumina HiSeq 2500. On the authors' methods: Quality trimming of reads was performed with Trimmomatic v0.33, and paired reads were merged with FLASH v1.2.11 so that full CDR3 sequences could be recovered. V, D and J germline segments were assigned to the rearranged TCRbeta sequences by MiGEC v1.2.1b. Clonotype statistics, along with Shannon-Wiener diversity indices, were calculated using VDJtools v1.0.0. Except for diversity analysis, only each sample's 250 most abundant clonotypes were used in subsequent analyses to reduce sampling bias. TCRdb reanalyzed the raw reads on its own, using fastp at Q25 for trimming and MiXCR for clone calling, and kept in-frame beta chains. All rows with the same CDR3 protein become a single entry with the most common DNA and genes. The V and J calls reflect TCRdb's pipeline rather than the authors' work. This sample is represented by about 120,000 distinct CDR3 sequences; around 70% of them were singletons. The leading ten clones occupy more than 7% of the sample.

The receptor was derived from a woman aged 55-69 years with primary liver carcinoma and hepatitis B virus infection. What was sequenced was tumor-adjacent normal liver tissue. The rearrangement combines TRBV5-1 with TRBJ2-2, and 10 bases in between align with TRBD2. Here the CDR3 is given as CASRRLAGVNIGELFF. The sequence in DNA is TGCGCCAGCAGAAGGCTAGCGGGAGTGAACATCGGGGAGCTGTTTTTT.